This TCR beta chain was identified during a study of CD8+CD57+ T cells in acquired aplastic anemia. As for the study in general: Average DNA yield from sorted CD4+ and CD8+ cells was about 3 ug. Study-level results: Comparison of patients with controls identified around 30 shared CD8+ CDR3 sequences.

According to the study, genomic DNA was the template for TCR beta VDJ and CDR3 profiling. TCRdb used MiXCR to reprocess the reads, holding one entry per CDR3 protein. The sample consists of 150,000 to 200,000 distinct CDR3 sequences, around half of them appearing once. Individuals selected for sequencing had exhibited CD8+CD57+ cell expansion on flow cytometry. Blood came from patients not yet given any therapy. Germline CDR1 and CDR2: MNHEY and SVGEGT. The CDR3 runs 16 residues. Trimming at V came to 3 bases and at J to 2 bases, leaving 6 bases not matched to a gene. Concerning this clonotype: What it binds is unknown.

The source is a human donor with aplastic anemia. Sample: sorted CD4+, CD8+, or CD8+CD57+ T cells (not recorded which) from PBMCs. The chain uses TRBV6-2 or TRBV6-3 and TRBJ1-1; 10 positions agree with TRBD1. CDR3 residues: CASSYDRGRVNTEAFF. The CDR3 coding sequence is TGTGCCAGCAGTTATGACAGGGGGCGCGTTAACACTGAAGCTTTCTTT.